This TCR beta chain came from a study of T-cell memory formation after mild COVID-19. Study context: TCR clusters were mostly confined to one donor each.

TCRdb used MiXCR to reprocess the 5' RACE reads, holding one entry per CDR3 protein. The repertoire holds a few hundred thousand distinct CDR3 sequences, with approximately 10% as singletons. This clonotype was seen a few times. What it binds is not known. Germline trimming cut 4 bases from V and 3 bases from J; bases unmatched to any gene: 7. Per the germline V gene, CDR1 is SGHRS and CDR2 is YFSETQ. There are 15 residues in the CDR3. Study results and limitations: A balance of CD4 and CD8 characterized clones contracting day 15 to 85, whereas later expanders leaned CD4+.

The TCR sequence derives from a man younger than 35 who had mild COVID-19 (a few samples of this study predate the infection). Cell type and time point are not known. J is TRBJ1-3 and V is TRBV5-1; 7 positions agree with TRBD1. Input material: PBMCs or a T cell subset sorted from them (not recorded which). CDR3 nucleotide sequence: TGCGCCAGCAGCGTACAGGGGTTAGGTGGAAACACCATATATTTT. As protein: CASSVQGLGGNTIYF.